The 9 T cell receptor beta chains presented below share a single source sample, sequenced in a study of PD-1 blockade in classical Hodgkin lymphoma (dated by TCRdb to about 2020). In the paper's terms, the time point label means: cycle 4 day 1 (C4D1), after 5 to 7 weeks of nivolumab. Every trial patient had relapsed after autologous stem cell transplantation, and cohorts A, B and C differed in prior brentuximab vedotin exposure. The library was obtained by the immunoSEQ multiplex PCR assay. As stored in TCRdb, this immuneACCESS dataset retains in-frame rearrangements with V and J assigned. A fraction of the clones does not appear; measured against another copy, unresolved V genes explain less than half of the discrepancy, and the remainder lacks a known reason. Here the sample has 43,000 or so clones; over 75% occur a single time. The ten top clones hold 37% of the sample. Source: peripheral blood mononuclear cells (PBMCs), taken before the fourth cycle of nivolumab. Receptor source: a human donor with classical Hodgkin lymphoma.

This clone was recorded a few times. The CDR3 spells CASSLAVSGNQETQYF. The CDR3 DNA follows: TGTGCCAGCAGCTTAGCTGTGTCCGGCAATCAAGAGACCCAGTACTTC. The chain couples TRBV7-3 to TRBJ2-5; D ambiguous. CDR3 size: 16 residues. CDR1 and CDR2 from the germline V gene are SGHTA and FQGTGA. V was pared by 2 bases and J by 2 bases, with 15 bases between.

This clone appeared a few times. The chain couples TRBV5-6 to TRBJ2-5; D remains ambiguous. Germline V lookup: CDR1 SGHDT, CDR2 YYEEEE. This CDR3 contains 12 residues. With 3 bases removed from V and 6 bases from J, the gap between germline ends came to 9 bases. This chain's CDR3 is CASSSGGKTQYF. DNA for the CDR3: TGTGCCAGCAGCTCGGGTGGAAAGACCCAGTACTTC.

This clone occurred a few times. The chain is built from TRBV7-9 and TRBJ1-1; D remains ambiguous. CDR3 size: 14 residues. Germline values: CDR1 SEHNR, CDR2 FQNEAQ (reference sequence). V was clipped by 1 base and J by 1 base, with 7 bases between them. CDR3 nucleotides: TGTGCCAGCAGCTTAGGAATAGGGAACACTGAAGCTTTCTTT. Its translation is CASSLGIGNTEAFF. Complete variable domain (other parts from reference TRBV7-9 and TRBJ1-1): DTGVSQNPRHKITKRGQNVTFRCDPISEHNRLYWYRQTLGQGPEFLTYFQNEAQLEKSRLLSDRFSAERPKGSFSTLEIQRTEQGDSAMYLCASSLGIGNTEAFFGQGTRLTVV.

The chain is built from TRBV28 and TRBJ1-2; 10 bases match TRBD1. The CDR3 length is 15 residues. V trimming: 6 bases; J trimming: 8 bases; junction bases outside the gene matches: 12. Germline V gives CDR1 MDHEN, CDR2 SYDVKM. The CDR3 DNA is TGTGCCAGCAGCCTAAGTGGGGGACAGGGGTACGGCTACACCTTC. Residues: CASSLSGGQGYGYTF.

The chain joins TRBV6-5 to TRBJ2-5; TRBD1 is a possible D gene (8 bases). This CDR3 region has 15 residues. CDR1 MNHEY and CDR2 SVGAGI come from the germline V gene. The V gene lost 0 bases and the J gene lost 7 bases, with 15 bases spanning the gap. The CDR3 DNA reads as TGTGCCAGCAGTTACTCTCCTACAGGGGGGGGGACCCAGTACTTC. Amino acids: CASSYSPTGGGTQYF.

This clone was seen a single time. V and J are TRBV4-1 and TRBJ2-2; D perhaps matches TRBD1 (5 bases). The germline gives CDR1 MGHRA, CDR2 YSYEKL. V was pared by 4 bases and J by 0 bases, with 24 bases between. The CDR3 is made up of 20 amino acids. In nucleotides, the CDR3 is TGCGCCAGCAGCCTGTCGTGGTCACACAGTACGACAGCGAACACCGGGGAGCTGTTTTTT. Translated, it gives CASSLSWSHSTTANTGELFF.

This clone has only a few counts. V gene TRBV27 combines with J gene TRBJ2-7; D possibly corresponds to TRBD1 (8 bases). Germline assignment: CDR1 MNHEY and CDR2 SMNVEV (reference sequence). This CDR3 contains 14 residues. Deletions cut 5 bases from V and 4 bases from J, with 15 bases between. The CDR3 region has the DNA TGTGCCAGCAGTCTAGGACAGGGAGGGTACGAGCAGTACTTC. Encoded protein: CASSLGQGGYEQYF.

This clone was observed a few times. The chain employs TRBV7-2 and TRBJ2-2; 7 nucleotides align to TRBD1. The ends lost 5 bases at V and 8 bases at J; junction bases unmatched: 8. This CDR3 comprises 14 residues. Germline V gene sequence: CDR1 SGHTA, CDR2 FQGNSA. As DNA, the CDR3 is TGTGCCAGCAGCCGTGACAGGGCTGGGGGGGAGCTGTTTTTT. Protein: CASSRDRAGGELFF.

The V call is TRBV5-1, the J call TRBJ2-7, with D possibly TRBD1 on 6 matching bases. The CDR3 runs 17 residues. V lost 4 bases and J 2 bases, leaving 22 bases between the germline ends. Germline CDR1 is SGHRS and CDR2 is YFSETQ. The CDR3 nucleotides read TGCGCCAGCAGCCCAGGGGCCGGTTCGGCTGGACCCTACGAGCAGTACTTC. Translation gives CASSPGAGSAGPYEQYF.